The entry below gives a single T cell receptor (beta chain) sequence along with its context. As yet, its antigen is unknown. Sequencing was limited to surgery cases with top T cell transcript signatures in brain tissue. At least one anti-epileptic drug was given before surgery. The data belong to a study of brain T cells in children with intractable seizures. Study conclusions and caveats: Pre-surgery blood may have been undersampled, hiding some clones. Viral specificity was inferred only from CDR3 similarity; HCMV serostatus was unknown.

The CDR3 extends over 13 amino acids. Germline CDR1 is SGHAT and CDR2 is FQNNGV. V was trimmed by 1 base and J by 2 bases, leaving 5 bases between them. The assay was immunoSEQ multiplex PCR, and TCRdb's table has in-frame clones only and misses some. This table has 62,000 or so clones, roughly 95% appearing once. The V call is TRBV11-2, the J call TRBJ1-2; the D is unclear. The origin of this receptor is a boy younger than two with focal cortical dysplasia and intractable seizures. Sequenced material: peripheral blood, taken at surgery. CDR3 sequence: CASSLGGNYGYTF. The CDR3 nucleotides read TGTGCCAGCAGCTTAGGGGGAAACTATGGCTACACCTTC.